One sample yielded the 27 T cell receptor beta chains listed below, sequenced in a study of blood T cell repertoires in COVID-19. Only in-frame clones appear in the TCRdb table, and some are missing; sequencing was by immunoSEQ multiplex PCR. The sample holds approximately 200,000 clones; around 86% are singletons and the top ten take around 7%. Sequences were obtained from PBMCs or T cells enriched from blood (not recorded which). These receptors all stem from a man aged 30 to 39 in a cohort exposed to, infected with or recovered from COVID-19 (not recorded which).

The chain has TRBV5-6 and TRBJ1-1; D unresolved. Germline V gives CDR1 SGHDT, CDR2 YYEEEE. Trimming stripped 1 base from V and 0 bases from J, with 13 bases between. The CDR3 consists of 16 residues. The CDR3 nucleotides are TGTGCCAGCAGCTTGAGAACCGGAGGCTTGAACACTGAAGCTTTCTTT. This encodes CASSLRTGGLNTEAFF.

The chain couples TRBV4-1 to TRBJ1-1; D is ambiguous. CDR1 MGHRA and CDR2 YSYEKL come from the germline V gene. CDR3 size: 13 residues. V was cut by 4 bases and J by 9 bases, with 15 bases left in between. Written as DNA, the CDR3 is TGCGCCAGCAGCCCGAGAGGGCCGGCGAAAGCTTTCTTT. Translating it yields CASSPRGPAKAFF.

The chain recombines TRBV5-1 with TRBJ1-1, with no clear D. The CDR3 is 15 amino acids. Trimming shortened V by 4 bases and J by 4 bases, and 17 bases separated the two germline ends. Germline-derived CDR1 and CDR2 are SGHRS and YFSETQ. The CDR3 loop reads CASSQTAGGSTEAFF. CDR3 DNA sequence: TGCGCCAGCAGCCAGACGGCGGGAGGGAGCACTGAAGCTTTCTTT.

In this sample, this clone turned up once. CDR3 nucleotide sequence: TGTGCCAGCTCACCTTCCGGGACTAATGAAAAACTGTTTTTT. Translation: CASSPSGTNEKLFF. V gene TRBV18 combines with J gene TRBJ1-4; D is uncertain. CDR3 size: 14 residues. Trimming cost V 3 bases and J 2 bases, with 7 bases left between them. Germline V lookup: CDR1 KGHSH, CDR2 LQKENI. The whole variable domain, remainder taken from reference TRBV18 and TRBJ1-4, is NAGVMQNPRHLVRRRGQEARLRCSPMKGHSHVYWYRQLPEEGLKFMVYLQKENIIDESGMPKERFSAEFPKEGPSILRIQQVVRGDSAAYFCASSPSGTNEKLFFGSGTQLSVL.

The chain joins TRBV28 to TRBJ2-7, with 7 bases lining up with TRBD1. CDR3 length: 13 amino acids. V was clipped by 3 bases and J by 12 bases; unmatched bases: 11. Germline loops: CDR1 MDHEN, CDR2 SYDVKM. The DNA of the CDR3 is TGTGCCAGCAGTTTGCTTGACAGGGACCCCGGGTACTTC. Its protein is CASSLLDRDPGYF.

The chain couples TRBV2 to TRBJ2-1, with 16 positions matching TRBD2. Germline CDR1 SNHLY, CDR2 FYNNEI. CDR3 length equals 17 residues. The V and J ends lost 6 bases and 2 bases, in that order; junction bases with no gene match: 4. In nucleotides, the CDR3 is TGTGCCAGCAGCTCCGGGACTAGCGGGAGGGCCTACAATGAGCAGTTCTTC. Translating gives CASSSGTSGRAYNEQFF.

The chain is built from TRBV11-2 and TRBJ2-5, with 13 bases identical to TRBD2. CDR3 length equals 16 residues. Trimming cost V 3 bases and J 8 bases; bases outside gene matches: 9. CDR1 is SGHAT and CDR2 is FQNNGV in the germline V gene. The CDR3 nucleotides are TGTGCCAGCAGCTTGACCGGGACTAGCGGGGCATTAACCCAGTACTTC. Protein sequence: CASSLTGTSGALTQYF.

J is TRBJ1-1 and V is TRBV27; maybe TRBD1 (5 bases). V was trimmed by 9 bases and J by 1 base, leaving 6 bases between them. The germline V gene has CDR1 MNHEY and CDR2 SMNVEV (reference sequence). The CDR3 contains 11 residues. CDR3 region: CASTGNTEAFF. Written as DNA, the CDR3 is TGTGCCAGTACAGGGAACACTGAAGCTTTCTTT.

This sequence joins TRBV4-1 and TRBJ2-7; a weak D match, TRBD1 (5 bases). The CDR3 sequence is 15 residues long. Deletions cut 0 bases from V and 5 bases from J, with 14 bases between. CDR1 and CDR2 (germline): MGHRA, YSYEKL. The CDR3 nucleotides read TGCGCCAGCAGCCAAGATCAACCAGGGTCCAACGAGCAGTACTTC. Protein: CASSQDQPGSNEQYF.

The chain uses TRBV13 and TRBJ2-5, with TRBD2 matching 12 bases. There are 17 residues in the CDR3. V lost 5 bases and J lost 3; bases outside the gene matches: 10. In germline, CDR1 is PRHDT, CDR2 FYEKMQ (reference sequence). The CDR3 loop reads CASSLYTSGRYKETQYF. The CDR3 DNA follows: TGTGCCAGCAGCCTATATACTAGCGGGAGGTACAAAGAGACCCAGTACTTC. The variable domain in full, completed from reference TRBV13 and TRBJ2-5, reads AAGVIQSPRHLIKEKRETATLKCYPIPRHDTVYWYQQGPGQDPQFLISFYEKMQSDKGSIPDRFSAQQFSDYHSELNMSSLELGDSALYFCASSLYTSGRYKETQYFGPGTRLLVL.

For this clone: Within the sample, other DNA sequences also encode this same CDR3. The J gene is TRBJ2-2, the V gene TRBV11-3, with D maybe TRBD2 (7 bases). The V and J ends lost 8 bases and 5 bases respectively, with 15 bases between them. The CDR3 is 14 amino acids. Germline V lookup: CDR1 SGHNT, CDR2 YENEEA. CDR3 DNA: TGTGCCAGCTCCTTAGGGGGGGGGACCGGGGAGCTGTTTTTT. Protein product: CASSLGGGTGELFF.

V usage is TRBV5-1 and J usage is TRBJ1-2; no clear D. Germline V gene sequence: CDR1 SGHRS, CDR2 YFSETQ. The CDR3 runs 13 residues. V was pared by 2 bases and J by 5 bases, with 10 bases between. Here the CDR3 DNA reads TGCGCCAGCAGCTTTGGCAGGCCATATGGCTACACCTTC. This gives the protein CASSFGRPYGYTF. The full variable domain, its missing parts supplied by reference TRBV5-1 and TRBJ1-2, is KAGVTQTPRYLIKTRGQQVTLSCSPISGHRSVSWYQQTPGQGLQFLFEYFSETQRNKGNFPGRFSGRQFSNSRSEMNVSTLELGDSALYLCASSFGRPYGYTFGSGTRLTVV.

The gene calls are TRBV4-3 and TRBJ2-3; 9 bases fit TRBD2. CDR3 length: 17 amino acids. In germline, CDR1 is LGHNA, CDR2 YSLEER. V was clipped by 0 bases and J by 2 bases; unmatched bases: 6. The chain's CDR3 is CASSQDELAGHTDTQYF. The DNA for the CDR3 is TGCGCCAGCAGCCAAGATGAACTAGCGGGCCACACAGATACGCAGTATTTT.

The chain employs TRBV7-9 and TRBJ2-2, with 8 bases fitting TRBD2. The V gene end was trimmed by 1 base and the J gene end by 5 bases; junction bases not matched to a gene: 6. This CDR3 has 16 residues. Germline V gene lookup returns CDR1 SEHNR and CDR2 FQNEAQ (reference sequence). The CDR3 DNA reads TGTGCCAGCAGCTTAGAGGGGACTAGACGGACCGGGGAGCTGTTTTTT. Protein: CASSLEGTRRTGELFF.

This chain links TRBV7-6 with TRBJ1-1, with 12 bases lining up with TRBD1. CDR3 length equals 17 residues. Germline CDR1 SGHVS, CDR2 FNYEAQ. The junction had 11 bases not matched to a gene; V was cut back by 2 bases and J by 7 bases. In nucleotides, the CDR3 is TGTGCCAGCAGCTTAATGATCCCGGGACAGGGGGCGGATGAAGCTTTCTTT. It specifies CASSLMIPGQGADEAFF.

The rearrangement links TRBV6-5 to TRBJ1-1, with 8 bases that match TRBD1. CDR3 length: 13 residues. Germline loops: CDR1 MNHEY, CDR2 SVGAGI. The ends lost 10 bases at V and 0 bases at J; junction bases unmatched: 4. This chain's CDR3 is CATLTGVNTEAFF. The CDR3 region has the DNA TGTGCCACCCTGACAGGGGTGAACACTGAAGCTTTCTTT.

The V and J genes are TRBV28 and TRBJ2-3; perhaps TRBD2 as D (6 bases). V dropped 6 bases and J dropped 6 bases, with 13 bases sitting between them. The CDR3 has 13 amino acids. From germline, CDR1 is MDHEN and CDR2 SYDVKM. This chain's CDR3 is CASSWEALDTQYF. CDR3 sequence (DNA): TGTGCCAGCAGCTGGGAGGCTCTTGATACGCAGTATTTT.

This clone was observed a handful of times. The chain combines TRBV2 with TRBJ1-3; D unresolved. Trimming left V 7 bases short and J 4 bases short, with 14 bases between. CDR3 length equals 14 residues. Germline V gene data show CDR1 as SNHLY and CDR2 as FYNNEI. CDR3 DNA sequence: TGTGCCAGCACCATCGCGGCCTTCGGAAACACCATATATTTT. Translated, it gives CASTIAAFGNTIYF.

This chain connects TRBV5-1 to TRBJ2-5; 10 nucleotides line up with TRBD2. Losses at the gene ends were 4 bases for V and 5 bases for J; bases not matched to a gene: 8. There are 15 residues in the CDR3. CDR1 and CDR2 from the germline V gene are SGHRS and YFSETQ. The CDR3 loop reads CASSRLAGGPETQYF. For the CDR3, the DNA is TGCGCCAGCAGCCGACTAGCGGGTGGACCGGAGACCCAGTACTTC. The entire variable domain, with the rest obtained from reference TRBV5-1 and TRBJ2-5, is as follows: KAGVTQTPRYLIKTRGQQVTLSCSPISGHRSVSWYQQTPGQGLQFLFEYFSETQRNKGNFPGRFSGRQFSNSRSEMNVSTLELGDSALYLCASSRLAGGPETQYFGPGTRLLVL.

The genes are TRBV6-1 and TRBJ1-2; TRBD1 is a possible D gene (5 bases). The CDR3 is made up of 19 amino acids. Germline V gene data show CDR1 as MNHNS and CDR2 as SASEGT. V lost 4 bases, J lost 4 bases, and 28 bases lay in between. CDR3 protein: CASSGLGRTGSFEVYGYTF. The CDR3, as DNA: TGTGCCAGCAGTGGTCTCGGGAGAACAGGAAGCTTTGAGGTCTATGGCTACACCTTC.

The CDR3 DNA follows: TGTGCCAGCAGTTTTGAGTTCAATTCACCCCTCCACTTT. Translating it yields CASSFEFNSPLHF. The V and J genes are TRBV28 and TRBJ1-6; no clear D. The germline V gene encodes CDR1 MDHEN and CDR2 SYDVKM. V was pared by 3 bases and J by 7 bases, with 7 bases between. The CDR3 covers 13 residues. The full variable domain, rest sourced from reference TRBV28 and TRBJ1-6, is DVKVTQSSRYLVKRTGEKVFLECVQDMDHENMFWYRQDPGLGLRLIYFSYDVKMKEKGDIPEGYSVSREKKERFSLILESASTNQTSMYLCASSFEFNSPLHFGNGTRLTVT.

V is TRBV7-9 and J is TRBJ2-1; TRBD2 matches 7 bases. Germline CDR1 and CDR2: SEHNR and FQNEAQ (reference sequence). The trim removed 6 bases at V and 9 bases at J, leaving 8 bases unmatched. The CDR3 contains 13 residues. The CDR3: CASSGLTGGEQFF. The CDR3 region has the DNA TGTGCCAGCAGTGGACTAACGGGAGGTGAGCAGTTCTTC.

The chain joins TRBV25-1 to TRBJ1-2; D gene uncertain. The CDR3 is 13 residues long. Looked up from germline, CDR1 is MGHDK and CDR2 is SYGVNS. Trimming stripped 3 bases from V and 4 bases from J, with 9 bases between. The CDR3 loop is CASSDNRIYGYTF. The CDR3 bases are TGTGCCAGCAGTGATAACAGAATCTATGGCTACACCTTC.

This chain connects TRBV6-5 to TRBJ1-2, with D possibly being TRBD1 (5 bases). Germline V gene data show CDR1 as MNHEY and CDR2 as SVGAGI. The CDR3 is 14 amino acids. V lost 1 base, J lost 5 bases, and 11 bases lay in between. CDR3 coding DNA: TGTGCCAGCAGTTACTATCTCGGGGGTTATGGCTACACCTTC. This gives the protein CASSYYLGGYGYTF.

This clone was detected a few times. The chain joins TRBV12-3 or TRBV12-4 to TRBJ2-1; 7 nucleotides agree with TRBD2. The CDR3 has 13 amino acids. V lost 4 bases and J lost 9; bases outside the gene matches: 6. The CDR3 sequence is CASSSLADIEQFF. CDR3 sequence (DNA): TGTGCCAGCAGTTCGCTAGCGGATATTGAGCAGTTCTTC.

The V gene is TRBV5-6, the J gene TRBJ1-5; unclear D gene. The germline V gene has CDR1 SGHDT and CDR2 YYEEEE. Trimming removed 5 bases at V and 6 bases at J, with 18 bases between. This CDR3 region has 15 residues. The CDR3 region is CASSPGPGGFQPQHF. DNA of the CDR3: TGTGCCAGCAGTCCTGGTCCGGGAGGTTTTCAGCCCCAGCATTTT. Using reference TRBV5-6 and TRBJ1-5 for the parts outside the CDR3, the full variable domain is DAGVTQSPTHLIKTRGQQVTLRCSPKSGHDTVSWYQQALGQGPQFIFQYYEEEERQRGNFPDRFSGHQFPNYSSELNVNALLLGDSALYLCASSPGPGGFQPQHFGDGTRLSIL.

This clone was found a few times. This chain uses TRBV5-1 with TRBJ2-7; 7 bases align to TRBD1. CDR3 length: 14 amino acids. Germline trimming cut 4 bases from V and 1 base from J; bases unmatched to any gene: 5. CDR1 is SGHRS and CDR2 is YFSETQ in the germline V gene. CDR3 residues: CASSLPGQSYEQYF. In DNA form, the CDR3 reads TGCGCCAGCAGCCTTCCGGGACAGTCCTACGAGCAGTACTTC.